A selection of T cell receptor beta chains follows, all from one sample in a study of cytomegalovirus exposure and HLA in healthy donors. The protocol was immunoSEQ multiplex PCR, while the TCRdb copy is restricted to in-frame clones and leaves out a portion. Among around 110,000 clones listed, around 80% were seen once. The sequencing input was PBMCs. These TCRs come from a man aged 25-40 years in good health and CMV-seropositive. The CDR3 runs from the conserved cysteine through the conserved F or W. A D gene is named only where the DNA matches it firmly. Clone size is shown for a subset of rows, as once, few, many or a class of expanded clone.

>TRBJ2-1|few|.|TRBV13
CASSLGGGQFF
TGTGCCAGCAGCTTAGGCGGAGGGCAGTTCTTC
>TRBJ1-1|.|.|TRBV4-3
CASSQAPPDSINLNTEAFF
TGCGCCAGCAGCCAAGCCCCCCCGGACAGCATAAACTTGAACACTGAAGCTTTCTTT
>TRBJ2-6|.|.|TRBV18
CASSVTSGANVLTF
TGTGCCAGCTCAGTGACATCTGGGGCCAACGTCCTGACTTTC
>TRBJ2-5|.|.|TRBV5-1
CASSPDTGQETQYF
TGCGCCAGCAGCCCGGATACAGGACAAGAGACCCAGTACTTC
>TRBJ2-3|.|.|TRBV7-9
CASSPRTDTDTQYF
TGTGCCAGCAGCCCTCGGACAGACACAGATACGCAGTATTTT
>TRBJ1-2|.|.|TRBV5-4
CASSRKAGNYGYTF
TGTGCCAGCAGCCGCAAGGCCGGGAACTATGGCTACACCTTC
>TRBJ1-5|once|.|TRBV10-3
CASSVREGEDQPQHF
TGTGCCAGCTCCGTCCGGGAAGGTGAGGATCAGCCCCAGCATTTT
>TRBJ2-1|.|TRBD1|TRBV18
CASSPQQGAGDEQFF
TGTGCCAGCTCACCACAACAGGGGGCGGGCGATGAGCAGTTCTTC
>TRBJ1-2|.|.|TRBV5-4
CASRIYPRDIEGYGYTF
TGTGCCAGCCGAATCTATCCCCGGGACATCGAGGGTTATGGCTACACCTTC
>TRBJ2-4|.|TRBD1|TRBV5-1
CASSLAGDRGQNIQYF
TGCGCCAGCAGCTTGGCCGGGGACAGGGGACAAAACATTCAGTACTTC
>TRBJ2-4|.|TRBD1|TRBV2
CASIEQGTKNSQYF
TGTGCCAGCATCGAACAGGGGACCAAAAACAGTCAGTACTTC
>TRBJ2-2|.|TRBD1|TRBV7-8
CASSPTGERNTGELFF
TGTGCCAGCAGCCCGACAGGGGAGAGGAACACCGGGGAGCTGTTTTTT
>TRBJ1-1|.|.|TRBV6-5
CASSFMDRNTEAFF
TGTGCCAGCAGTTTCATGGACAGGAACACTGAAGCTTTCTTT
>TRBJ2-7|.|TRBD1|TRBV30
CAWGTGSSYEQYF
TGTGCCTGGGGGACAGGGAGCTCCTACGAGCAGTACTTC
>TRBJ1-2|.|TRBD1|TRBV10-3
CAISGGQGEGYGYTF
TGTGCCATCAGTGGAGGACAGGGAGAAGGCTATGGCTACACCTTC
>TRBJ1-6|.|TRBD1|TRBV11-2
CASSDSGTENSPLHF
TGTGCCAGCAGCGATTCCGGGACAGAAAATTCACCCCTCCACTTT
>TRBJ1-2|.|.|TRBV6-5
CASGPVLNYGYTF
TGTGCCAGCGGTCCGGTCTTAAACTATGGCTACACCTTC
>TRBJ2-5|.|.|TRBV21-1
CASRRGLAGEETQYF
TGTGCCAGCAGGCGGGGACTAGCGGGAGAAGAGACCCAGTACTTC
>TRBJ1-1|few|TRBD1|TRBV18
CASSPDRGTERLGAFF
TGTGCCAGCTCACCGGACCGAGGGACAGAGAGATTAGGGGCTTTCTTT
>TRBJ1-2|.|TRBD1|TRBV18
CASSLGQGNGYTF
TGTGCCAGCTCACTCGGACAGGGAAATGGCTACACCTTC
>TRBJ2-3|.|TRBD2|TRBV5-6
CASSPRIGAGGTDTQYF
TGTGCCAGCAGCCCACGGATTGGAGCGGGGGGGACAGATACGCAGTATTTT
>TRBJ1-2|.|TRBD1|TRBV5-6
CASSSVQGTGGYTF
TGTGCCAGCAGCTCCGTACAGGGGACAGGGGGCTACACCTTC